These 26 T cell receptor beta chains were all obtained from the same sample, sequenced in a study of T cell responses to AZD1222 COVID-19 vaccine. The repertoire was sequenced with immunoSEQ multiplex PCR; TCRdb's copy has only in-frame clones and lacks some. The sample records 150,000 or so clones, around 93% being singletons. Specimen: peripheral blood, collected on day 0 of AZD1222 vaccination. Source of these receptors: an adult in good health.

This chain uses TRBV10-1 with TRBJ2-2; D is perhaps TRBD1 or TRBD2 (5 bases each). Germline CDR1 and CDR2: WNHNN and SYGVQD (reference sequence). The V and J ends lost 10 bases and 2 bases respectively, with 17 bases between them. This CDR3 region has 15 residues. The CDR3 sequence: CATFGGATNTGELFF. The CDR3 DNA reads TGCGCCACCTTTGGGGGAGCTACCAACACCGGGGAGCTGTTTTTT.

The gene calls are TRBV2 and TRBJ1-3; unclear D gene. The V gene lost 9 bases and the J gene lost 3 bases, with 12 bases spanning the gap. The CDR3 has 13 residues. Germline CDR1 SNHLY, CDR2 FYNNEI. DNA of the CDR3: TGTGCCAGTTCGACACAAGGTGGAAACACCATATATTTT. The encoded protein is CASSTQGGNTIYF.

The V call is TRBV4-1, the J call TRBJ2-7; D unresolved. V was clipped by 4 bases and J by 5 bases, with 12 bases between them. Germline CDR1 and CDR2: MGHRA and YSYEKL. This CDR3 has 13 residues. The CDR3 region is CASSRFSTDEQYF. The CDR3 DNA follows: TGCGCCAGCAGCCGCTTCTCGACGGACGAGCAGTACTTC.

This chain links TRBV3-1 (or the pseudogene TRBV3-2) with TRBJ2-1, with D possibly matching TRBD2 (5 bases). With 4 bases removed from V and 6 bases from J, the gap between germline ends came to 16 bases. CDR3 length: 15 amino acids. The germline CDR1 and CDR2 sequences are LGHDT and YNNKEL (reference sequence). The chain's CDR3 is CASSPDPTRGNEQFF. For the CDR3, the DNA is TGTGCCAGCAGCCCGGACCCCACCCGGGGCAATGAGCAGTTCTTC.

The chain is built from TRBV4-1 and TRBJ1-3; 8 bases are a match to TRBD1. Germline CDR1 reads MGHRA; CDR2 reads YSYEKL. This CDR3 is built from 16 residues. The junction had 5 bases not matched to a gene; V was cut back by 4 bases and J by 0 bases. CDR3 sequence reads: CASSLGQVSSGNTIYF. In DNA, the CDR3 is TGCGCCAGCAGCCTGGGACAGGTGAGCTCTGGAAACACCATATATTTT.

The J gene is TRBJ2-7, the V gene TRBV28, with D possibly being TRBD2 (6 bases). Trimming cost V 2 bases and J 7 bases, with 9 bases left between them. Germline V gene lookup returns CDR1 MDHEN and CDR2 SYDVKM. The CDR3 contains 12 residues. This CDR3 is CASSLSGLEQYF. For the CDR3, the DNA is TGTGCCAGCAGTTTAAGCGGGCTTGAGCAGTACTTC.

This chain links TRBV28 with TRBJ1-5, with D perhaps TRBD1 (5 bases). The CDR3 is 15 residues long. The V end was cut by 6 bases, the J end by 3 bases, with 15 bases between. Per germline, CDR1 MDHEN and CDR2 SYDVKM. For the CDR3, the DNA is TGTGCCAGCAGGCCCAGGGAACAGTTCAATCAGCCCCAGCATTTT. Its translation: CASRPREQFNQPQHF.

In this sample, this clone turned up once. The gene calls are TRBV3-1 (or the pseudogene TRBV3-2) and TRBJ1-2; D is unresolved. The CDR3 length is 12 residues. Germline lookup yields CDR1 LGHDT and CDR2 YNNKEL (reference sequence). V was pared by 6 bases and J by 2 bases, with 7 bases between. CDR3 DNA sequence: TGTGCCAGCAGTCGTTTAAACTATGGCTACACCTTC. Its protein is CASSRLNYGYTF.

The J gene is TRBJ1-5, the V gene TRBV28, with D possibly TRBD1 on 6 matching bases. This CDR3 is 16 amino acids long. Trimming removed 5 bases at V and 4 bases at J, with 18 bases between. Germline CDR1 reads MDHEN; CDR2 reads SYDVKM. CDR3 nucleotides: TGTGCCAGCAGTACCGCCGGGACATATTATAATCAGCCCCAGCATTTT. It encodes CASSTAGTYYNQPQHF.

The chain has TRBV15 and TRBJ2-7; D gene ambiguous. CDR1 is LNHNV, CDR2 YYDKDF, per germline (reference sequence). Between the trimmed V and J ends, which lost 1 base and 3 bases, there was a span of 13 bases. The CDR3 has 15 amino acids. CDR3 region: CATSRAVALLYEQYF. The DNA of the CDR3 is TGTGCCACCAGCAGAGCAGTGGCACTACTCTACGAGCAGTACTTC.

V and J are TRBV28 and TRBJ1-2; no clear D gene. Trimming shortened V by 6 bases and J by 7 bases, and 9 bases separated the two germline ends. The CDR3 totals 11 residues. CDR1 is MDHEN and CDR2 is SYDVKM in the germline V gene. The CDR3 nucleotides are TGTGCCAGCAGAGACAACATTGGCTACACCTTC. Its translation: CASRDNIGYTF.

The chain uses TRBV7-9 and TRBJ1-3, with D perhaps TRBD1 (6 bases). Germline-derived CDR1 and CDR2 are SEHNR and FQNEAQ (reference sequence). V was trimmed by 1 base and J by 4 bases, leaving 11 bases between them. This CDR3 has 15 amino acids. The CDR3: CASSLVRGNGNTIYF. The CDR3 region has the DNA TGTGCCAGCAGCTTAGTAAGGGGGAACGGAAACACCATATATTTT.

The CDR3 DNA sequence: TGTGCCAGCAGTGAACGAGGTTCACCCCTCCACTTT. As protein: CASSERGSPLHF. The chain links TRBV2 to TRBJ1-6; D is uncertain. The CDR3 runs 12 residues. V lost 2 bases, J lost 9 bases, and 5 bases lay in between. Germline V gene lookup returns CDR1 SNHLY and CDR2 FYNNEI.

The chain combines TRBV7-6 with TRBJ1-6; possibly TRBD1 for D (5 bases). The V end was cut by 8 bases, the J end by 7 bases, with 18 bases between. This CDR3 is 15 amino acids long. Germline-derived CDR1 and CDR2 are SGHVS and FNYEAQ. The CDR3 nucleotides are TGTGCCAGCGGCACTGGGGGGACGGGGAATTCACCCCTCCACTTT. Protein: CASGTGGTGNSPLHF.

The rearrangement joins TRBV5-1 to TRBJ2-1; D unclear. The CDR3 has 15 residues. V lost 2 bases and J 10 bases, leaving 19 bases between the germline ends. Germline V gene lookup returns CDR1 SGHRS and CDR2 YFSETQ. The CDR3 DNA follows: TGCGCCAGCAGCTTCCAGACCGGGTTTTCAGGAGAGCAGTTCTTC. It codes for CASSFQTGFSGEQFF. The whole variable domain, remainder taken from reference TRBV5-1 and TRBJ2-1, is KAGVTQTPRYLIKTRGQQVTLSCSPISGHRSVSWYQQTPGQGLQFLFEYFSETQRNKGNFPGRFSGRQFSNSRSEMNVSTLELGDSALYLCASSFQTGFSGEQFFGPGTRLTVL.

The chain is built from TRBV19 and TRBJ1-2; a weak D match, TRBD1 (6 bases). This CDR3 has 13 residues. Trimming took 5 bases from V and 4 from J, leaving 11 bases between them. Germline V CDR1 and CDR2: LNHDA, SQIVND (reference sequence). CDR3 nucleotides: TGTGCCAGTAGTGCGATGACAGGCTATGGCTACACCTTC. This sequence encodes CASSAMTGYGYTF. Using reference TRBV19 and TRBJ1-2 for the parts outside the CDR3, the full variable domain is DGGITQSPKYLFRKEGQNVTLSCEQNLNHDAMYWYRQDPGQGLRLIYYSQIVNDFQKGDIAEGYSVSREKKESFPLTVTSAQKNPTAFYLCASSAMTGYGYTFGSGTRLTVV.

The chain employs TRBV5-6 and TRBJ2-7, with D perhaps being TRBD1 or TRBD2 (5 bases each). CDR1 and CDR2 (germline): SGHDT, YYEEEE. The CDR3 consists of 15 residues. V shed 2 bases and J shed 0 bases, with 12 bases lying between them. The CDR3 loop reads CASSFGTGSSYEQYF. DNA of the CDR3: TGTGCCAGCAGCTTCGGGACGGGGAGCTCCTACGAGCAGTACTTC.

The chain has TRBV25-1 and TRBJ1-5; D is ambiguous. CDR3 length equals 14 residues. The germline gives CDR1 MGHDK, CDR2 SYGVNS. Trimming left V 1 base short and J 2 bases short, with 6 bases between. The CDR3 is CASSELGRNQPQHF. The CDR3 DNA reads TGTGCCAGCAGTGAATTGGGCCGCAATCAGCCCCAGCATTTT.

The CDR3 region is CASGLSWTEAFF. The CDR3 coding sequence is TGTGCTAGTGGTTTGTCCTGGACTGAAGCTTTCTTT. The chain joins TRBV12-5 to TRBJ1-1; no clear D. The CDR3 extends over 12 amino acids. The germline CDR1 and CDR2 sequences are LGHNT and FRNRAP. Between the trimmed V and J ends, which lost 2 bases and 5 bases, there was a span of 6 bases.

The chain couples TRBV7-9 to TRBJ2-1, with D unresolved. CDR1 and CDR2 (germline): SEHNR, FQNEAQ (reference sequence). The CDR3 totals 13 residues. Trimming cost V 6 bases and J 15 bases, with 21 bases left between them. CDR3 amino acids: CASSRADRPVTFF. The DNA of the CDR3 is TGTGCCAGCAGTCGCGCGGACCGCCCGGTTACGTTCTTC.

J is TRBJ2-7 and V is TRBV13, with D perhaps given as TRBD1 or TRBD2 (5 bases each). CDR3 length: 14 amino acids. V was cut by 5 bases and J by 7 bases, with 18 bases left in between. CDR1 is PRHDT and CDR2 is FYEKMQ in the germline V gene (reference sequence). In DNA form, the CDR3 reads TGTGCCAGCAGCCTTTCGGGACCCATAGAGGAGCAGTACTTC. Its protein product is CASSLSGPIEEQYF.

The rearrangement links TRBV18 to TRBJ1-2; D remains ambiguous. Trimming took off 3 bases at V and 0 bases at J, with 17 bases between the two ends. The CDR3 is made up of 17 amino acids. Germline V gene lookup returns CDR1 KGHSH and CDR2 LQKENI. CDR3 loop: CASSPTAAGRANYGYTF. In DNA form, the CDR3 reads TGTGCCAGCTCACCGACGGCCGCAGGCAGAGCTAACTATGGCTACACCTTC.

This clone was seen a few times. This chain joins TRBV28 and TRBJ1-6; no firm D call. Germline V lookup: CDR1 MDHEN, CDR2 SYDVKM. The CDR3 consists of 13 residues. Trimming left V 7 bases short and J 7 bases short, with 11 bases between. In nucleotides, the CDR3 is TGTGCCAGCACCACCCCATGGAATTCACCCCTCCACTTT. Protein sequence: CASTTPWNSPLHF. Combining the CDR3 with reference TRBV28 and TRBJ1-6 gives the whole variable domain DVKVTQSSRYLVKRTGEKVFLECVQDMDHENMFWYRQDPGLGLRLIYFSYDVKMKEKGDIPEGYSVSREKKERFSLILESASTNQTSMYLCASTTPWNSPLHFGNGTRLTVT.

This sequence joins TRBV7-3 and TRBJ1-1; D ambiguous. From germline, CDR1 is SGHTA and CDR2 FQGTGA. Trimming pared 5 bases from V and 1 base from J, leaving 20 bases between. This CDR3 spans 17 amino acids. The CDR3 DNA is TGTGCCAGCAGCCCTTCTGGTGCCAATAGGCGGAACACTGAAGCTTTCTTT. Translating it yields CASSPSGANRRNTEAFF.

This sequence joins TRBV3-1 (or the pseudogene TRBV3-2) and TRBJ1-2, with D maybe TRBD1 (5 bases). CDR1 LGHDT and CDR2 YNNKEL come from the germline V gene (reference sequence). V lost 4 bases and J 4 bases, leaving 7 bases between the germline ends. The CDR3 runs to 12 residues. The CDR3 sequence: CASSPGSYGYTF. In DNA form, the CDR3 reads TGTGCCAGCAGCCCAGGGTCCTATGGCTACACCTTC.

CDR3 in DNA: TGTGCCAGCAGCGGCGGGGCAGGCTACGAGCAGTACTTC. Residues: CASSGGAGYEQYF. The chain uses TRBV9 and TRBJ2-7; D is possibly TRBD2 (6 bases). Germline V gene data show CDR1 as SGDLS and CDR2 as YYNGEE. This CDR3 spans 13 amino acids. Between the trimmed V and J ends, which lost 3 bases and 3 bases, there was a span of 10 bases.